The 5 T cell receptor beta chains below come from one sample, sequenced in a study of T cells in narcolepsy. The repertoire was sequenced with immunoSEQ multiplex PCR; TCRdb's copy has only in-frame clones and lacks some. The sample has about 10,000 clones, more than 65% seen once. Sequencing used CD45RA- memory CD8+ T cells from PBMCs. Every receptor here comes from a human donor with narcolepsy.

V is TRBV15 and J is TRBJ2-7; 8 bases match TRBD2. Germline V gene lookup returns CDR1 LNHNV and CDR2 YYDKDF (reference sequence). This CDR3 region has 15 residues. V shed 1 base, J shed 7 bases, and the junction held 9 bases outside the gene matches. The CDR3 reads CATSRGHREGHEQYF. The CDR3 DNA reads TGTGCCACCAGCAGAGGGCACCGGGAGGGCCATGAGCAGTACTTC. Drawing the rest from reference TRBV15 and TRBJ2-7, the complete variable domain is DAMVIQNPRYQVTQFGKPVTLSCSQTLNHNVMYWYQQKSSQAPKLLFHYYDKDFNNEADTPDNFQSRRPNTSFCFLDIRSPGLGDTAMYLCATSRGHREGHEQYFGPGTRLTVT.

J is TRBJ2-2 and V is TRBV4-3; TRBD2 aligns across 9 bases. In germline, CDR1 is LGHNA, CDR2 YSLEER. The CDR3 length is 15 residues. V shed 4 bases, J shed 3 bases, and the junction held 3 bases outside the gene matches. CDR3 nucleotide sequence: TGCGCCAGCAGCCCACTAGCGGGCGACACCGGGGAGCTGTTTTTT. Translated: CASSPLAGDTGELFF.

The chain has TRBV11-3 and TRBJ2-1, with 14 bases lining up with TRBD2. J lost 8 bases, V lost 4 bases, and 7 bases had no gene match. The CDR3 is made up of 16 amino acids. CDR1 SGHNT and CDR2 YENEEA come from the germline V gene. Written as DNA, the CDR3 is TGTGCCAGCAGCTCGCGACTAGCGGGGGGGAGCGATGAGCAGTTCTTC. It translates to CASSSRLAGGSDEQFF.

This clone counts as medium-sized (0.01 to 0.1%). The chain is built from TRBV4-3 and TRBJ1-4, with D hard to call. Germline V gives CDR1 LGHNA, CDR2 YSLEER. V lost 3 bases, J lost 5 bases, and 10 bases lay in between. This CDR3 comprises 14 residues. The CDR3 reads CASSHDWSNEKLFF. CDR3 in DNA: TGCGCCAGCAGCCATGACTGGTCGAATGAAAAACTGTTTTTT.

The chain uses TRBV7-9 and TRBJ2-5; D is unresolved. Judging by the DNA end, TRBJ2-7 fits better; the J call may be wrong. CDR3 length equals 15 residues. The germline CDR1 and CDR2 sequences are SEHNR and FQNEAQ (reference sequence). The CDR3 nucleotides read TGTGCCAGCAGCTTGTCGCCGGAGAGCTCCTACGAGCAGTACTTC. It yields the protein CASSLSPESSYEQYF.